The clone carrying this TCR beta chain was detected only a few times. This record comes from a study of shared clonotypes between healthy human individuals. Study overall: Plates per donor: three CD4 naive, three CD4 memory, two CD8 naive, one CD8 memory.

As handled by the study authors: ImmunoSEQ supplied junction-only sequences lacking quality scores, so filtering was different. Generated by immunoSEQ multiplex PCR, the TCRdb table keeps only in-frame clones and is missing some. V and J calls and clone size follow that table, whereas D and trimming were derived from the DNA. The data contain some 89,000 clones, 67% of them singletons. All donors were Caucasian adults living in Nashville, Tennessee. The receptor was isolated from a man aged 25-45 years in good health. Sequencing was done on a sample of memory CD8+ T cells sorted from blood. Subset defined: CD45RO+ cells pooled with CCR7-negative TemRA cells.

The CDR3 sequence: CASSLVQGGSNTEAFF. For the CDR3, the DNA is TGTGCCAGCAGCTTAGTGCAGGGGGGATCGAACACTGAAGCTTTCTTT. The V and J genes are TRBV7-9 and TRBJ1-1, with 7 bases lining up with TRBD1. The junction had 6 bases not matched to a gene; V was cut back by 1 base and J by 1 base. Germline-derived CDR1 and CDR2 are SEHNR and FQNEAQ (reference sequence). This CDR3 contains 16 residues. Based on the CDR3 plus reference TRBV7-9 and TRBJ1-1, the full variable domain is DTGVSQNPRHKITKRGQNVTFRCDPISEHNRLYWYRQTLGQGPEFLTYFQNEAQLEKSRLLSDRFSAERPKGSFSTLEIQRTEQGDSAMYLCASSLVQGGSNTEAFFGQGTRLTVV.